This T cell receptor (beta chain) was identified in a study of PD-1 blockade in classical Hodgkin lymphoma. Study-level points and caveats: TCR diversity at baseline was reported to be reduced in newly diagnosed patients relative to healthy donors. Factors driving the repertoire differences, possibly disease activity or prior therapy, remain undefined.

This clone appeared once. Its antigen is not identified. Assay used: immunoSEQ multiplex PCR; TCRdb lists only in-frame clones, some missing. The repertoire holds about 22,000 clones, nearly 90% seen once, with about 0.25% in the top ten. Time point indicated: newly diagnosed, previously untreated cHL patient sample. Magnetic negative selection served to purify CD4+ T cells out of PBMCs that had been thawed. PBMCs from untreated, newly diagnosed classical Hodgkin lymphoma were comparison samples. This clonotype originated in a human donor with classical Hodgkin lymphoma. The sequenced sample was CD4+ T cells from blood.

CDR3 residues: CASSLTNSPYEQYF. The CDR3, as DNA: TGTGCCAGCAGCTTGACGAACAGTCCCTACGAGCAGTACTTC. The chain is built from TRBV11-3 and TRBJ2-7; no clear D. Trimming pared 3 bases from V and 2 bases from J, leaving 11 bases between. CDR1 is SGHNT and CDR2 is YENEEA in the germline V gene. This CDR3 has 14 residues.